The 3 T cell receptor beta chains given below trace back to one sample, sequenced in a study of beta chain features in type 1 diabetes listed by TCRdb under 2018. Study-wide findings and limitations: In all four CD4+ subsets, TCRB CDR3 length was moderately but significantly shorter in type 1 diabetes patients.

No cognate antigen is known for these TCRs. Preparation of the library involved the immunoSEQ multiplex PCR assay. The entire amount of isolated RNA was reverse transcribed using the High Capacity cDNA Reverse Transcription Kit, so the sequenced TCRB transcripts were expressed ones. Not all clones reach the TCRdb copy of this immuneACCESS table, which keeps in-frame sequences only. Checked studies attribute under half of the gap to unresolved V genes and leave the rest unexplained. This sample comprises about 650,000 clones, about an eighth of them detected only once. The ten largest account for around 0.12% of the sample. The sequenced material came from naive CD4+ T cells from blood. The cell subset or site label on this specimen signifies: true naive CD4+ T cells. The receptor source for this set is a man aged 25-45 years with type 1 diabetes.

The chain combines TRBV19 with TRBJ1-6, with 8 bases fitting TRBD1. CDR1 is LNHDA, CDR2 SQIVND, per germline (reference sequence). After removal of 5 bases from V and 1 base from J, the junction contained 4 bases not matched to a gene. The CDR3 length is 16 residues. The CDR3 loop reads CASSQGAWSYNSPLHF. CDR3 sequence (DNA): TGTGCCAGTAGTCAGGGGGCCTGGTCCTATAATTCACCCCTCCACTTT.

CDR3 protein: CAWSTGGLNQPQHF. As DNA, the CDR3 is TGTGCCTGGAGCACAGGGGGCCTCAATCAGCCCCAGCATTTT. The chain uses TRBV30 and TRBJ1-5, with TRBD1 matching 9 bases. The CDR3 consists of 14 residues. The V and J ends lost 3 bases and 3 bases, in that order; junction bases with no gene match: 3. CDR1 GTSNPN and CDR2 SVGIG come from the germline V gene (reference sequence).

The table lists this clone with a few counts. The V call is TRBV29-1, the J call TRBJ2-3, with D possibly being TRBD1 (5 bases). Trimming took 5 bases from V and 0 from J, leaving 9 bases between them. This CDR3 has 13 residues. CDR1 is SQVTM and CDR2 is ANQGSEA in the germline V gene. The CDR3 protein is CSVRGPSTDTQYF. DNA of the CDR3: TGCAGCGTTAGGGGCCCCAGCACAGATACGCAGTATTTT.